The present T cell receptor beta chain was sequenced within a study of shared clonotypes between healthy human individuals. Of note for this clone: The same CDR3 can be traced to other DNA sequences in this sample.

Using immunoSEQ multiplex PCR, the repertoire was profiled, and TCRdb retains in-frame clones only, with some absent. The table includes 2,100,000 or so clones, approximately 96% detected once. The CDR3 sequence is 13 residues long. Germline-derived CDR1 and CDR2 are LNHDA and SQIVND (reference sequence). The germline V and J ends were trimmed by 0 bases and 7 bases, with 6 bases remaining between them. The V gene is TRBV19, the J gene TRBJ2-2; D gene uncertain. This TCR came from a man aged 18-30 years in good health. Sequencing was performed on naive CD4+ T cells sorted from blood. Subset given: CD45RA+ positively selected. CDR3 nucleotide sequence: TGTGCCAGTAGTATAGATCTTAGCGGGGAGCTGTTTTTT. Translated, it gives CASSIDLSGELFF.